The 18 T cell receptor beta chains below come from one sample, sequenced in a study of T cells in Graves' hyperthyroidism and ophthalmopathy. From RNA transcripts, TCR beta CDR3 regions were amplified. The HTBI primer set served for first-round RT-PCR of the TCR CDR3. TCRdb independently ran MiXCR on the multiplex PCR reads; one entry per CDR3 protein. The table shows roughly 570,000 distinct CDR3 sequences, with under 60% occurring only once. Sequencing input: peripheral blood or thyroid tissue (not recorded which). The receptors here all came from a woman under 30 with Graves' hyperthyroidism.

The chain links TRBV29-1 to TRBJ1-1, with D tentatively TRBD1 (6 bases). The CDR3 loop spans 13 amino acids. With 3 bases removed from V and 7 bases from J, the gap between germline ends came to 15 bases. Germline V CDR1 and CDR2: SQVTM, ANQGSEA. The CDR3 DNA is TGCAGCGTTGATGTCAGGGGAGGGGGTGAAGCTTTCTTT. It codes for CSVDVRGGGEAFF.

The sample holds many counts of this clonotype. The chain carries TRBV7-7 and TRBJ2-5; no reliable D call. The V end was cut by 3 bases, the J end by 1 base, with 6 bases between. Germline CDR1 SSHAT, CDR2 FNYEAQ (reference sequence). The CDR3 length is 13 residues. The CDR3 coding sequence is TGTGCCAGCAGCTTTTTGGGCCAAGAGACCCAGTACTTC. Amino acids: CASSFLGQETQYF.

This clonotype was seen a single time. CDR3 loop: CRLQGVNTEAFF. The CDR3 DNA sequence: TGCAGGTTACAGGGGGTGAACACTGAAGCTTTCTTT. The chain links TRBV29-1 to TRBJ1-1, with TRBD1 identical over 8 bases. The CDR3 totals 12 residues. From germline, CDR1 is SQVTM and CDR2 ANQGSEA.

In its sample, this clonotype was seen a few times. This chain links TRBV2 with TRBJ1-2; D unclear. The CDR3 length is 14 residues. The germline V and J ends were trimmed by 2 bases and 2 bases, with 9 bases remaining between them. Germline lookup yields CDR1 SNHLY and CDR2 FYNNEI. The CDR3: CASSERAKNYGYTF. DNA of the CDR3: TGTGCCAGCAGTGAAAGGGCGAAAAACTATGGCTACACCTTC.

In the case of this clonotype: A much larger clonotype is one base distant, so this may be a read error. This chain uses TRBV7-9 with TRBJ1-2; no clear D. With 5 bases removed from V and 5 bases from J, the gap between germline ends came to 12 bases. The CDR3 contains 13 residues. Germline V gene lookup returns CDR1 SEHNR and CDR2 FQNEAQ (reference sequence). In nucleotides, the CDR3 is TGTGCCAGCAGCCCACTGGAGGTGTATGGCTACACCTTC. Amino acid sequence: CASSPLEVYGYTF. The variable domain in full, completed from reference TRBV7-9 and TRBJ1-2, reads DTGVSQNPRHKITKRGQNVTFRCDPISEHNRLYWYRQTLGQGPEFLTYFQNEAQLEKSRLLSDRFSAERPKGSFSTLEIQRTEQGDSAMYLCASSPLEVYGYTFGSGTRLTVV.

CDR3 bases: TGCAGTGCGACACAGGGGGACACTGAAGCTTTCTTT. Translating it yields CSATQGDTEAFF. The genes are TRBV20-1 and TRBJ1-1; 8 bases map to TRBD1. Trimming took 6 bases from V and 3 from J; bases not matched to a gene: 3. Germline V lookup: CDR1 DFQATT, CDR2 SNEGSKA (reference sequence). The CDR3 length is 12 residues.

This clonotype was seen just once. The chain couples TRBV7-8 to TRBJ1-4; tentatively, D is TRBD1 (5 bases). CDR1 SGHVS and CDR2 FQNEAQ come from the germline V gene. V was pared by 4 bases and J by 6 bases, with 12 bases between. The CDR3 is 14 residues long. The CDR3 DNA is TGTGCCAGCAGCTCGGAAGGGGCAGATGAAAAACTGTTTTTT. Translated, it gives CASSSEGADEKLFF.

This clonotype was counted between two and nine times. The chain uses TRBV19 and TRBJ2-3, with TRBD1 identical over 7 bases. The ends lost 3 bases at V and 4 bases at J; junction bases unmatched: 7. The CDR3 is made up of 15 amino acids. CDR1 and CDR2 from the germline V gene are LNHDA and SQIVND (reference sequence). Here the CDR3 DNA reads TGTGCCAGTAGTATCCAGGGGGTATCGCCAGATACGCAGTATTTT. Translating it yields CASSIQGVSPDTQYF.

There are many counts of this clonotype. The chain carries TRBV12-3 or TRBV12-4 and TRBJ2-7; D remains unclear. There are 13 residues in the CDR3. V dropped 6 bases and J dropped 3 bases, with 12 bases sitting between them. The DNA for the CDR3 is TGTGCCAGCAGAGACTCCCGCTTCTACGAGCAGTACTTC. Translated: CASRDSRFYEQYF.

V gene TRBV19 combines with J gene TRBJ2-7; TRBD1 agrees at 10 bases. Per germline, CDR1 LNHDA and CDR2 SQIVND (reference sequence). The V segment lost 0 bases and the J segment 7 bases; nucleotides outside the gene matches: 9. CDR3 length: 16 residues. The CDR3 region has the DNA TGTGCCAGTAGTATAGATCGGACAGGGGGAGGCAGGGAGCAGTACTTC. It translates to CASSIDRTGGGREQYF.

The gene calls are TRBV2 and TRBJ1-4; D not certain. CDR1 and CDR2 from the germline V gene are SNHLY and FYNNEI. The CDR3 is made up of 12 amino acids. The V end lost 1 base, the J end lost 8 bases, and 5 bases lay between the germline ends. The CDR3 spells CASSEVEEKLFF. DNA of the CDR3: TGTGCCAGCAGTGAAGTGGAGGAAAAACTGTTTTTT.

In its sample, this clonotype was seen a few times. The chain employs TRBV14 and TRBJ2-7; tentatively, D is TRBD1 (6 bases). Trimming stripped 0 bases from V and 2 bases from J, with 11 bases between. CDR1 is SGHDN and CDR2 is FVKESK in the germline V gene. CDR3 length: 15 residues. The CDR3 nucleotides read TGTGCCAGCAGCCAAGATCAGCCAGGGGCCTACGAGCAGTACTTC. It translates to CASSQDQPGAYEQYF.

The table lists this clonotype with many counts. This chain uses TRBV10-3 with TRBJ1-1; tentative D call: TRBD1 (5 bases). Germline V CDR1 and CDR2: ENHRY, SYGVKD. The CDR3 has 16 residues. Deletions cut 2 bases from V and 5 bases from J, with 18 bases between. The CDR3 loop reads CAISETSGTGRTEAFF. The CDR3 DNA sequence: TGTGCCATCAGTGAGACATCCGGGACCGGGCGGACTGAAGCTTTCTTT.

Ten or more counts support this clonotype. The CDR3 loop is CASSGPDGREQYF. DNA for the CDR3: TGTGCCAGCAGCGGACCCGACGGGAGGGAGCAGTACTTC. The chain recombines TRBV9 with TRBJ2-7; 7 nucleotides line up with TRBD2. The J segment lost 7 bases and the V segment lost 3 bases, leaving 7 bases of the junction unmatched. CDR1 and CDR2 (germline): SGDLS, YYNGEE. The CDR3 contains 13 residues.

This clonotype was seen only a few times. The conserved phenylalanine or tryptophan is not found at the CDR3 terminus, so this likely reflects a read error. The DNA is omitted, as the CDR3 cannot be located on it reliably, and the CDR3 follows TCRdb's listing. CDR3: CASSSLLAAY. J is TRBJ1-1 and V is TRBV7-4. The germline CDR1 and CDR2 sequences are SGHVT and SQSDAQ. The CDR3 extends over 10 residues, inclusive of both ends.

This clonotype was counted between two and nine times. The chain combines TRBV24-1 with TRBJ2-5; the match to TRBD2 covers 9 bases. The J call could be wrong; TRBJ2-1 is a better fit for the DNA end. The CDR3 length is 11 residues. The germline CDR1 and CDR2 sequences are KGHDR and SFDVKD. CDR3 bases: TGTGCCACCAGCCAGCGGGAGGCGCAGTTCTTC. Translation gives CATSQREAQFF.

This clonotype turned up a few times. The rearrangement uses TRBV29-1 and TRBJ2-3; D is ambiguous. Trimming cost V 5 bases and J 5 bases, with 14 bases left between them. The CDR3 has 13 residues. The germline CDR1 and CDR2 sequences are SQVTM and ANQGSEA. CDR3 loop: CSVSSSALDTQYF. The CDR3 nucleotides read TGCAGCGTTTCCTCCTCAGCACTAGATACGCAGTATTTT.

This clonotype was found many times. The chain recombines TRBV11-2 with TRBJ2-7; 8 bases are a match to TRBD1. The length of the CDR3 is 14 residues. Trimming cost V 0 bases and J 6 bases; bases outside gene matches: 4. Germline CDR1 is SGHAT and CDR2 is FQNNGV. Here the CDR3 reads CASSLDRTGFEQYF. In DNA form, the CDR3 reads TGTGCCAGCAGCTTAGATCGGACAGGGTTCGAGCAGTACTTC.